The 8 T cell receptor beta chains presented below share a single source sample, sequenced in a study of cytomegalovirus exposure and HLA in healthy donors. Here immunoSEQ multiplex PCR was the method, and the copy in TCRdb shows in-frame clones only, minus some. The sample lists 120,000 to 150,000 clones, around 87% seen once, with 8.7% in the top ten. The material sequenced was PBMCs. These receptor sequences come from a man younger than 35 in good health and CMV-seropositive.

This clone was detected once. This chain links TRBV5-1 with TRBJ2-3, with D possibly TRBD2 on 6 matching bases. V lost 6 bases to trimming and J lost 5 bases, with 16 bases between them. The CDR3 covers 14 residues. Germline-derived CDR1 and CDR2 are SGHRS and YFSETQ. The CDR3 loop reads CASIIGGDRDTQYF. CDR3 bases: TGCGCCAGCATCATAGGCGGGGATAGAGATACGCAGTATTTT.

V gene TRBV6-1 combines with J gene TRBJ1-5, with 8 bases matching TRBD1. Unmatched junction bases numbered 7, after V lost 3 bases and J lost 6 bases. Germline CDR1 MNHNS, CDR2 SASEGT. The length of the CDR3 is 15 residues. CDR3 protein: CASSDTGRGRQPQHF. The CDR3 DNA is TGTGCCAGCAGTGACACTGGCAGGGGGCGTCAGCCCCAGCATTTT.

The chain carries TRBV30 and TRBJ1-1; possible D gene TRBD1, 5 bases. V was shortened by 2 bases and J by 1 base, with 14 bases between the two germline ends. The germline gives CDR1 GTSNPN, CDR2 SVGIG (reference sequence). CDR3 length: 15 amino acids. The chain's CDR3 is CAWSFEDTRNTEAFF. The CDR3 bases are TGTGCCTGGAGTTTTGAGGACACAAGGAACACTGAAGCTTTCTTT.

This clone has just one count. The CDR3 coding sequence is TGTGCCAGCAGCGCTCGGACAGGGGGAGGTGAAAAACTGTTTTTT. This encodes CASSARTGGGEKLFF. The V and J genes are TRBV9 and TRBJ1-4, with 10 bases fitting TRBD1. Trimming removed 3 bases from V and 7 bases from J; junction bases left unmatched: 6. CDR3 size: 15 residues. The germline V gene encodes CDR1 SGDLS and CDR2 YYNGEE.

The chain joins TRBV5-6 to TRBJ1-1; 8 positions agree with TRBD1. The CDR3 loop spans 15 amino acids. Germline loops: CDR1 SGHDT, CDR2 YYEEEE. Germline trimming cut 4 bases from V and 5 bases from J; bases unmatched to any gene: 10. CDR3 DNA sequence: TGTGCCAGCAGCCCCTGGGGACAGGTGGTAACTGAAGCTTTCTTT. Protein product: CASSPWGQVVTEAFF.

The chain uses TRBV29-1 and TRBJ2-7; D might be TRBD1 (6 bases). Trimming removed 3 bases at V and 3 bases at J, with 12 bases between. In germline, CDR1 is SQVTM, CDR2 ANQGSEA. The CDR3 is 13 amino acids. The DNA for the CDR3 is TGCAGCGTTGAGAATGCCAGGGGCTACGAGCAGTACTTC. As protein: CSVENARGYEQYF.

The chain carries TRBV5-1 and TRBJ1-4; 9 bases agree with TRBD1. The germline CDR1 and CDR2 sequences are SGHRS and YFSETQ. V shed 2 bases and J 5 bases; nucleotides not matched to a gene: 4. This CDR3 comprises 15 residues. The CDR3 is CASSFGDRDNEKLFF. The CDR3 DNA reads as TGCGCCAGCAGCTTTGGGGACAGGGACAATGAAAAACTGTTTTTT. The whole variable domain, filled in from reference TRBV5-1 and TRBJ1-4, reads KAGVTQTPRYLIKTRGQQVTLSCSPISGHRSVSWYQQTPGQGLQFLFEYFSETQRNKGNFPGRFSGRQFSNSRSEMNVSTLELGDSALYLCASSFGDRDNEKLFFGSGTQLSVL.

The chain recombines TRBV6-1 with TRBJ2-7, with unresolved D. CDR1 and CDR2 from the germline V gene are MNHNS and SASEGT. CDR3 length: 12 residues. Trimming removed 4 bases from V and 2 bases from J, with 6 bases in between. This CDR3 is CASSVRTYEQYF. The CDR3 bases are TGTGCCAGCAGTGTCAGGACCTACGAGCAGTACTTC.